This TCR beta chain is from a study of CXCR3-negative and CXCR3-positive naive CD8 T cells. The CDR3 is 15 residues long. Germline CDR1 LGHNA, CDR2 YSLEER. The libraries of TRB cDNA were constructed through 5' RACE using UMI labels. TCRdb re-called the 5' RACE reads, yielding one record per CDR3 amino acid sequence without DNA. The data include around 29,000 distinct CDR3 sequences; the top ten clones carry 10%. J is TRBJ2-1 and V is TRBV4-3; TCRdb's D call of TRBD1 is untestable without DNA. What was sequenced was memory CD8+ T cells from blood. The TCR comes from a human donor in good health. Some clones in this sample may be carry-over from other donors' samples. CDR3 sequence: CASSQRTGEVDEQFF.